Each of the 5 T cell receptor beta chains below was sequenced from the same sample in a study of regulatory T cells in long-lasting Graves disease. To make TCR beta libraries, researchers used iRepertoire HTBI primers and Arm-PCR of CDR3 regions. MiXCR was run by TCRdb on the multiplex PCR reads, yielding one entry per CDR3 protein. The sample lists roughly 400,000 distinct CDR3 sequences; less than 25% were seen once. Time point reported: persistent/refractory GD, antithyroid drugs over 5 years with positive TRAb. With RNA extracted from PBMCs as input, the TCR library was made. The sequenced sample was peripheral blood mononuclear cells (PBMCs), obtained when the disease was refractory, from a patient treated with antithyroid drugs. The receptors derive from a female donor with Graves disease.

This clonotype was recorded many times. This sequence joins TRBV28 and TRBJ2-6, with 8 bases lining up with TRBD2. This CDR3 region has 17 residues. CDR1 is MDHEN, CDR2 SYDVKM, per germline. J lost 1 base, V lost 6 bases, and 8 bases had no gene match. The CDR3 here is CASRAPPGGSGANVLTF. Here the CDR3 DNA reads TGTGCCAGCAGGGCGCCCCCGGGGGGGTCTGGGGCCAACGTCCTGACTTTC.

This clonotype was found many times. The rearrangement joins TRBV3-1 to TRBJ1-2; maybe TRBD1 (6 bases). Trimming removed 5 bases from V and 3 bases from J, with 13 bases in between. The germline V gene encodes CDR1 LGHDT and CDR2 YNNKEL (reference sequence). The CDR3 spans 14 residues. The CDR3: CASSARRGDYGYTF. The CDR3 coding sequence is TGTGCCAGCAGCGCCCGCAGGGGTGACTATGGCTACACCTTC.

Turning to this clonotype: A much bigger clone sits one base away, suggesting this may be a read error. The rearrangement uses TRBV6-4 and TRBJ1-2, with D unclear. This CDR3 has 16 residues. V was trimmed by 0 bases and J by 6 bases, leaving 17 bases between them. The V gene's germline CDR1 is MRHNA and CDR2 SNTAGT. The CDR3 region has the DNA TGTGCCAGCAGTGACTCGAATAGCCGGCAGCGCGATGGCTACACCTTC. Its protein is CASSDSNSRQRDGYTF.

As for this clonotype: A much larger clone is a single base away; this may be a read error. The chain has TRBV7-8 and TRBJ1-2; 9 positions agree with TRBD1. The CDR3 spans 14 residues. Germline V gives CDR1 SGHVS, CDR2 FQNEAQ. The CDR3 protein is CVSSQRGQGDGYTF. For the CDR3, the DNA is TGTGTCAGCAGCCAGAGGGGACAGGGTGATGGCTACACCTTC.

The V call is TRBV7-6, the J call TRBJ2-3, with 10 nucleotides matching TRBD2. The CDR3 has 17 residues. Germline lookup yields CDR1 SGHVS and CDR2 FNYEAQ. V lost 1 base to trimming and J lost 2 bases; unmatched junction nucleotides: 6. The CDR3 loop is CASSLGDLAGVTDTQYF. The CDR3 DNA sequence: TGTGCCAGCAGCTTAGGGGATCTAGCGGGAGTCACAGATACGCAGTATTTT.